This T cell receptor beta chain was obtained from a study of CD8+ T cells in alopecia areata. This CDR3 comprises 14 residues. In germline, CDR1 is SGHTA, CDR2 FQGNSA. V was clipped by 7 bases and J by 3 bases; unmatched bases: 7. Extracted RNA was reverse transcribed into cDNA, the sequencing template. Using immunoSEQ multiplex PCR, the repertoire was profiled, and TCRdb retains in-frame clones only, with some absent. The profile shows some 100,000 clones, around 61% of them singletons. This sequence joins TRBV7-2 and TRBJ2-3, with 7 bases aligning to TRBD2. Sequencing was done on a sample of CD4+ T cells sorted from blood. The sequence was obtained from a human donor in good health. CDR3 nucleotide sequence: TGTGCCAGCACGGGGAGCGGGGCGACAGATACGCAGTATTTT. The encoded protein is CASTGSGATDTQYF. Full variable domain (missing parts from reference TRBV7-2 and TRBJ2-3): GAGVSQSPSNKVTEKGKDVELRCDPISGHTALYWYRQSLGQGLEFLIYFQGNSAPDKSGLPSDRFSAERTGGSVSTLTIQRTQQEDSAVYLCASTGSGATDTQYFGPGTRLTVL.